This TCR beta chain came from a study of blood T cells in healthy people across ages. Then a second PCR, running about 7 to 11 cycles, was carried out with a sample-barcoded 5' primer and a J-beta primer mix. A template-switch adaptor containing 12 random nucleotides labeled each cDNA molecule. TCRdb reprocessed the 5' RACE reads with MiXCR, giving one entry per CDR3 protein. The sample lists more than 750,000 distinct CDR3 sequences; about 28% were seen once. Samples each yielded at least 5 micrograms of total RNA. Only a few counts were recorded for this clonotype. These data also formed part of another study, on T cells of mothers and their children. Per that study: The sample comes from fewer than 10 healthy Caucasian donors: mothers and children. Per child, around 2.9 million TCR beta CDR3 reads were obtained, against over 9 million per mother.

Sequenced sample: blood. This clonotype originated in a woman between 35 and 50 years old in good health.

The CDR3 loop reads CASSATGSSVTF. The CDR3 DNA reads as TGTGCCAGCAGTGCGACAGGGTCTTCCGTCACCTTC. This sequence joins TRBV6-1 and TRBJ1-2; TRBD1 matches at 7 bases. V trimming: 4 bases; J trimming: 13 bases; junction bases outside the gene matches: 9. The CDR3 extends over 12 amino acids. The germline V gene encodes CDR1 MNHNS and CDR2 SASEGT.